This T cell receptor beta chain emerged from a study of cytotoxic CD8 clonotypes in ibrutinib-treated CLL. Study results and limitations: Clonality at baseline surpassed age-matched healthy donors and tracked circulating CD8+ T-cell counts. Having risen at ibrutinib response, clonality had fallen back toward baseline by progression.

With sequencing, the targeted depth ranged from 1 in 200,000 to 1 in 1 million T cells. Libraries were prepared by immunoSEQ multiplex PCR; TCRdb keeps only in-frame clonotypes and omits some of them. The table has around 310,000 clones, 80% seen once. V lost 3 bases and J lost 3, with 9 bases in between. Germline-derived CDR1 and CDR2 are LGHNA and YSLEER. CDR3 size: 14 residues. Regarding this clone: Its target is not known.

The sample was PBMCs, taken before ibrutinib treatment. The sequence was obtained from a human donor with chronic lymphocytic leukemia. The V and J genes are TRBV4-3 and TRBJ2-1; TRBD2 is a possible D gene (6 bases). CDR3 sequence reads: CASSQTRLYNEQFF. As DNA, the CDR3 is TGCGCCAGCAGCCAGACTAGGCTCTACAATGAGCAGTTCTTC.